Presented here are 14 T cell receptor beta chains from one specimen sequenced in a study of regulatory T cells in long-lasting Graves disease. Both iRepertoire HTBI primers and Arm-PCR of CDR3 regions were used to build the TCR beta libraries. MiXCR, applied by TCRdb to the multiplex PCR reads, yields one record per CDR3 protein. The sample shows fewer than 450,000 distinct CDR3 sequences, about 15% of them seen only once. The time point here: newly diagnosed GD, antithyroid drugs for less than 3 months. Making the TCR library involved RNA that had been extracted from PBMCs. This sample was also put to use in a study of T cells in Graves' hyperthyroidism and ophthalmopathy.

The sequencing used peripheral blood mononuclear cells (PBMCs), collected at new diagnosis, from a patient treated with antithyroid drugs. These receptors came from a woman aged 40 to 50 with Graves disease.

This clonotype was recorded many times. V usage is TRBV6-2 or TRBV6-3 and J usage is TRBJ1-2, with D unresolved. The CDR3 is 12 residues long. Germline values: CDR1 MNHEY, CDR2 SVGEGT. The V gene lost 2 bases and the J gene lost 8 bases, with 9 bases spanning the gap. CDR3 amino acids: CASSYAARGYTF. CDR3 DNA: TGTGCCAGCAGTTACGCAGCTCGCGGCTACACCTTC.

This clonotype was observed a few times. This chain uses TRBV19 with TRBJ2-2; D is unresolved. Germline CDR1 LNHDA, CDR2 SQIVND (reference sequence). V was trimmed by 5 bases and J by 4 bases, leaving 11 bases between them. The CDR3 loop spans 14 amino acids. The CDR3 nucleotides are TGTGCCAGTAGTTCATGGGGTTCCACCGGGGAGCTGTTTTTT. Encoded protein: CASSSWGSTGELFF.

This clonotype was detected ten times or more. The chain combines TRBV7-8 with TRBJ2-1; 13 bases agree with TRBD2. The trim removed 5 bases at V and 7 bases at J, leaving 14 bases unmatched. The germline gives CDR1 SGHVS, CDR2 FQNEAQ. The CDR3 spans 18 residues. The CDR3 protein is CASSPVVLAGGPLNEQFF. The CDR3 coding sequence is TGTGCCAGCAGCCCCGTCGTACTAGCGGGAGGGCCTTTGAATGAGCAGTTCTTC.

This clonotype was seen many times. The J gene is TRBJ2-3, the V gene TRBV12-3 or TRBV12-4; possibly TRBD1 for D (5 bases). This CDR3 has 15 residues. Trimming cost V 1 base and J 5 bases, with 13 bases left between them. CDR3 DNA sequence: TGTGCCAGCAGTTTAGGGCAGGGTGCAGTAGATACGCAGTATTTT. It yields the protein CASSLGQGAVDTQYF.

This clonotype was seen many times. V gene TRBV10-3 combines with J gene TRBJ2-3; D is unresolved. CDR1 and CDR2 (germline): ENHRY, SYGVKD. This CDR3 spans 15 amino acids. Trimming pared 3 bases from V and 1 base from J, leaving 11 bases between. In DNA, the CDR3 is TGTGCCATCAGTGATCTTGGGGTGGGCACAGATACGCAGTATTTT. This codes for CAISDLGVGTDTQYF.

This clonotype was recorded many times. This chain links TRBV30 with TRBJ1-1; D is uncertain. Between the trimmed V and J ends, which lost 3 bases and 2 bases, there was a span of 10 bases. The CDR3 covers 13 residues. Germline values: CDR1 GTSNPN, CDR2 SVGIG (reference sequence). The DNA of the CDR3 is TGTGCCTGGAGCGGACTGATCAACACTGAAGCTTTCTTT. It encodes CAWSGLINTEAFF.

The chain links TRBV4-1 to TRBJ2-7; 13 bases line up with TRBD2. Germline V CDR1 and CDR2: MGHRA, YSYEKL. The trim removed 3 bases at V and 0 bases at J, leaving 5 bases unmatched. The CDR3 loop spans 17 amino acids. CDR3 in DNA: TGCGCCAGCAGCCAGCCGGGACTAGCGGGAAACTCCTACGAGCAGTACTTC. Protein product: CASSQPGLAGNSYEQYF.

This clonotype was seen ten or more times. This chain joins TRBV10-3 and TRBJ2-1, with D hard to call. The CDR3 consists of 12 residues. The germline V gene has CDR1 ENHRY and CDR2 SYGVKD. V was cut by 1 base and J by 7 bases, with 5 bases left in between. CDR3 nucleotides: TGTGCCATCAGTGAGTTAGGGAATGAGCAGTTCTTC. The encoded protein is CAISELGNEQFF.

This clonotype was counted ten times or more. V usage is TRBV5-4 and J usage is TRBJ2-3; tentatively, D is TRBD1 (5 bases). The CDR3 is made up of 16 amino acids. The germline V and J ends were trimmed by 5 bases and 2 bases, with 18 bases remaining between them. CDR1 and CDR2 (germline): SGHNT, YYREEE (reference sequence). The DNA of the CDR3 is TGTGCCAGCAGAAGGGGTACTACGGCCCCCACAGATACGCAGTATTTT. Its translation: CASRRGTTAPTDTQYF. The complete variable domain, with remaining parts taken from reference TRBV5-4 and TRBJ2-3, reads ETGVTQSPTHLIKTRGQQVTLRCSSQSGHNTVSWYQQALGQGPQFIFQYYREEENGRGNFPPRFSGLQFPNYSSELNVNALELDDSALYLCASRRGTTAPTDTQYFGPGTRLTVL.

This clonotype came up a few times. V is TRBV20-1 and J is TRBJ1-1; tentatively, D is TRBD1 (5 bases). This CDR3 comprises 13 residues. Trimming took 7 bases from V and 1 from J, leaving 13 bases between them. CDR1 DFQATT and CDR2 SNEGSKA come from the germline V gene (reference sequence). The CDR3 here is CSVTGLTNTEAFF. Here the CDR3 DNA reads TGCAGTGTTACGGGACTCACGAACACTGAAGCTTTCTTT.

This clonotype appeared a few times. CDR3 residues: CASSDAGDSHNEQFF. In DNA, the CDR3 is TGTGCCAGCAGTGACGCTGGGGACAGTCACAATGAGCAGTTCTTC. The rearrangement uses TRBV6-1 and TRBJ2-1, with 7 positions matching TRBD1. This CDR3 has 15 residues. Germline V gene data show CDR1 as MNHNS and CDR2 as SASEGT. Germline trimming cut 3 bases from V and 5 bases from J; bases unmatched to any gene: 7.

This clonotype was detected many times. The chain couples TRBV6-2 or TRBV6-3 to TRBJ1-2; D gene unclear. CDR3 length: 14 amino acids. The V gene's germline CDR1 is MNHEY and CDR2 SVGEGT. V lost 6 bases and J 4 bases, leaving 15 bases between the germline ends. The CDR3 is CASRPKLTIYGYTF. The CDR3 DNA follows: TGTGCCAGCAGACCCAAACTCACCATCTATGGCTACACCTTC.

In this sample, this clonotype turned up once. The chain has TRBV2 and TRBJ1-2, with a weak D call TRBD1 (5 bases). The CDR3 spans 16 residues. V lost 2 bases, J lost 1 base, and 14 bases lay in between. In germline, CDR1 is SNHLY, CDR2 FYNNEI. The CDR3 DNA reads TGTGCCAGCAGTGAATCGAGGCCAGGGCTTAACTATGGCTACACCTTC. It is translated as CASSESRPGLNYGYTF.

This clonotype showed up many times. The chain couples TRBV5-1 to TRBJ1-1; TRBD1 might be the D (5 bases). The CDR3 spans 14 residues. Between the trimmed V and J ends, which lost 1 base and 3 bases, there was a span of 10 bases. The V gene's germline CDR1 is SGHRS and CDR2 YFSETQ. The CDR3 DNA reads TGCGCCAGCAGCTTGTTGGGGGGTCACACTGAAGCTTTCTTT. This encodes CASSLLGGHTEAFF.